This TCR beta chain was identified during a study of Graves' ophthalmopathy and Graves' hyperthyroidism. Amplification of TCR beta CDR3 regions used RNA transcripts. First-round RT-PCR used HTBI primers; second-round multiplex PCR followed. TCRdb reanalysed the multiplex PCR reads using MiXCR and keeps one entry per CDR3 protein. The table lists a few hundred thousand distinct CDR3 sequences, roughly 21% of them singletons. Trimming shortened V by 6 bases and J by 5 bases, and 16 bases separated the two germline ends. The CDR3 is made up of 14 amino acids. This clonotype was counted a few times. Stable hyperthyroidism referred to disease that showed no ophthalmopathy within 18 months of follow-up.

The origin of this receptor is a woman under 30 with stable Graves' hyperthyroidism. This rearrangement joins TRBV12-3 or TRBV12-4 to TRBJ2-5, with D possibly being TRBD2 (6 bases). Sequencing was carried out using peripheral blood. CDR3 sequence reads: CASSSPGLLETQYF. CDR3 DNA: TGTGCCAGCAGCTCTCCGGGACTCCTGGAGACCCAGTACTTC.